Listed here is a single T cell receptor beta chain. Its cognate antigen is unknown. Both 60 Vbeta primers and 13 Jbeta primers went into the PCR. This table comes from immunoSEQ multiplex PCR, and its TCRdb copy is limited to in-frame clones, with some not included. The table has approximately 140,000 clones, 70% to 75% seen once. CDR3 length: 15 amino acids. The germline V gene encodes CDR1 MDHEN and CDR2 SYDVKM. Deletions cut 3 bases from V and 5 bases from J, with 16 bases between. This record comes from a study of cytomegalovirus exposure and HLA in healthy donors. General study results and limits: A later analysis revealed that TCR association rates differed between HLA loci, peaking at DRB1 and bottoming out at HLA-C. Indistinguishable V segments, including TRBV6-2 and TRBV6-3, were excluded. Prediction of most subjects' HLA-A and HLA-B alleles by TCR beta sequences was reportedly accurate. Data from an earlier analysis indicated that most TCR beta V segments were productive either about 87% or about 30% of the time.

The receptor comes from a woman in her thirties or forties in good health and CMV-seronegative. Source material: PBMCs. The gene calls are TRBV28 and TRBJ2-5, with D perhaps matching TRBD2 (6 bases). The CDR3 here is CASSFLEGLRETQYF. The CDR3 DNA reads as TGTGCCAGCAGTTTCCTGGAGGGGCTACGGGAGACCCAGTACTTC.